This T cell receptor (beta chain) is from a study of cytotoxic CD8 clonotypes in ibrutinib-treated CLL. Study-wide background: Of the patients, roughly 10 were relapsed/refractory, about 15 treatment-naive and 17 to 18 IGHV unmutated. Productive templates per sample averaged roughly 270,000; productive rearrangements, some 99,000.

The CDR3 runs 18 residues. After removal of 3 bases from V and 2 bases from J, the junction contained 12 bases not matched to a gene. Germline CDR1 reads SGHRS; CDR2 reads YFSETQ. A word on this clone: Its antigen remains unidentified.

Study-wide points: Under treatment, the uncommon public clonotypes either contracted or remained stable.

Target depth was 1 in 200,000 to 1 in 1 million T cells, about 10x per clonotype. This table comes from immunoSEQ multiplex PCR, and its TCRdb copy is limited to in-frame clones, with some not included. The repertoire has 250,000 or so clones, roughly 74% of them found once; the top ten carry 15%. This clonotype originated in a human donor with chronic lymphocytic leukemia. Sequenced material: PBMCs, taken after 24 months of ibrutinib treatment. The chain combines TRBV5-1 with TRBJ2-7, with 12 nucleotides matching TRBD2. This CDR3 reads CASSYGTSGPDIAYEQYF. Here the CDR3 DNA reads TGCGCCAGCAGCTACGGGACTAGCGGGCCGGATATCGCCTACGAGCAGTACTTC.